This T cell receptor beta chain emerged from a study of cytomegalovirus exposure and HLA in healthy donors. The PCR contained 60 Vbeta and 13 Jbeta primers. Assay used: immunoSEQ multiplex PCR; TCRdb lists only in-frame clones, some missing. The sample holds about 120,000 clones, approximately 80% seen once. CDR1 and CDR2 (germline): SGHRS, YFSETQ. V was cut by 4 bases and J by 0 bases, with 12 bases left in between. The CDR3 is made up of 15 amino acids. The origin of this receptor is a female donor in good health and CMV-seronegative. V is TRBV5-1 and J is TRBJ2-3; D gene unclear. Sequencing was performed on PBMCs. This CDR3 is CASSIGQTSTDTQYF. The CDR3, as DNA: TGCGCCAGCAGCATCGGTCAAACTAGCACAGATACGCAGTATTTT. Full variable domain (outside the CDR3, taken from reference TRBV5-1 and TRBJ2-3): KAGVTQTPRYLIKTRGQQVTLSCSPISGHRSVSWYQQTPGQGLQFLFEYFSETQRNKGNFPGRFSGRQFSNSRSEMNVSTLELGDSALYLCASSIGQTSTDTQYFGPGTRLTVL.